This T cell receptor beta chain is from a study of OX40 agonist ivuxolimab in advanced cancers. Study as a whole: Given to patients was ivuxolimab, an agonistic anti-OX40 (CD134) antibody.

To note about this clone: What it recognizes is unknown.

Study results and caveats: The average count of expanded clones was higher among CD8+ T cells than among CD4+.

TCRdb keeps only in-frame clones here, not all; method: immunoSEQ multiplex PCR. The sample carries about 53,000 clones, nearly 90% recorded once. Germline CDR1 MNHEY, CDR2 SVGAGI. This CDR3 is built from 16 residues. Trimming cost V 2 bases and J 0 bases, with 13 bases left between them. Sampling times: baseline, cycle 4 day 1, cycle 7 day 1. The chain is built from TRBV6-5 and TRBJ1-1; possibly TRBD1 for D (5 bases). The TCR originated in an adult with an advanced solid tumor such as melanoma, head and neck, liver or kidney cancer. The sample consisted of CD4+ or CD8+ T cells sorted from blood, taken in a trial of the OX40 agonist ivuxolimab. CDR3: CASSYGPPGMNTEAFF. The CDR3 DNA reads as TGTGCCAGCAGTTACGGGCCCCCAGGGATGAACACTGAAGCTTTCTTT.